The clone carrying this T cell receptor beta chain was recorded many times. What it recognizes is unknown. This specimen belongs to a study of T cells in Graves' hyperthyroidism and ophthalmopathy. Study results and limitations: Ophthalmopathy stood apart from stable hyperthyroidism in a 13 V-J model.

The source material, RNA transcripts, was used to amplify TCR beta CDR3 regions. Initially, a first-round RT-PCR of the TCR CDR3 employed the HTBI primer set. From the multiplex PCR reads, TCRdb called clonotypes with MiXCR, one entry per CDR3 protein. In the table there are 300,000 to 450,000 distinct CDR3 sequences, about 15% of which are singletons. The study enrolled patients aged 18 to 65 with newly diagnosed hyperthyroidism of under 2 months' duration. Based on clinical symptoms, serum thyroxine and TRAb, thyroid ultrasound and orbital computed tomography, diagnoses were reached. PBMCs were sourced from around 10 ml fresh peripheral blood. The germline CDR1 and CDR2 sequences are LGHDT and YNNKEL (reference sequence). The CDR3 runs 13 residues. Between the trimmed V and J ends, which lost 3 bases and 5 bases, there was a span of 11 bases.

The rearrangement joins TRBV3-1 to TRBJ2-7; D possibly corresponds to TRBD2 (5 bases). The sample consisted of blood. The TCR sequence derives from a woman younger than 30 with Graves' hyperthyroidism that later progressed to Graves' ophthalmopathy. CDR3 in amino acids: CASSHGPGDEQYF. CDR3 nucleotides: TGTGCCAGCAGCCATGGTCCCGGGGACGAGCAGTACTTC.